Below, 21 T cell receptor beta chains from the same sample are listed, as sequenced in a study of PD-L1 blockade in urothelial cancer. Assay: immunoSEQ multiplex PCR; the TCRdb copy retains only in-frame clones and omits some. The sample contains more than 65,000 clones, around 87% of which appear only once. The source was PBMCs, collected around atezolizumab (anti-PD-L1) treatment. The source is a woman in her 70s with urothelial cancer.

J is TRBJ2-2 and V is TRBV10-3; 11 bases are shared with TRBD1. Germline loops: CDR1 ENHRY, CDR2 SYGVKD. The CDR3 length is 13 residues. V shed 11 bases and J 7 bases; nucleotides not matched to a gene: 6. The DNA for the CDR3 is TGTGCCTCAATGGGGACAGGGGGCGGGGAGCTGTTTTTT. Its protein is CASMGTGGGELFF.

V is TRBV4-1 and J is TRBJ2-7; the D gene is possibly TRBD1 (5 bases). Germline V gene data show CDR1 as MGHRA and CDR2 as YSYEKL. CDR3 length equals 15 residues. V lost 4 bases, J lost 7 bases, and 20 bases lay in between. The CDR3 reads CASSRSDRPTPEQYF. In DNA form, the CDR3 reads TGCGCCAGCAGCCGGAGTGACAGACCTACGCCTGAGCAGTACTTC.

This clone was counted a single time. This chain connects TRBV15 to TRBJ1-1; D remains ambiguous. V was clipped by 0 bases and J by 11 bases, with 19 bases between them. Germline assignment: CDR1 LNHNV and CDR2 YYDKDF (reference sequence). This CDR3 has 15 amino acids. CDR3 amino acids: CATSRDRPTSGRAFF. The CDR3 DNA follows: TGTGCCACCAGCAGAGATCGACCGACAAGTGGTCGGGCTTTCTTT.

The genes are TRBV21-1 and TRBJ2-5; the DNA was not compared with TRBD2, the D call given in the table. TRBV21-1 corresponds to a pseudogene. The CDR3 spans 15 residues. CDR3 amino acids: CASSSTGRDEETQYF. The CDR3 coding sequence is TGTGCCAGCAGCAGTACCGGGAGAGATGAAGAGACCCAGTACTTC.

Notes on this clone: Distinct nucleotide sequences in the sample also encode this CDR3. The CDR3 DNA reads as TGTGCCAGCAGCCCCGGACTAGCGGGGGAAGAGACCCAGTACTTC. It is translated as CASSPGLAGEETQYF. The rearrangement links TRBV7-9 to TRBJ2-5; 13 bases align to TRBD2. Looked up from germline, CDR1 is SEHNR and CDR2 is FQNEAQ (reference sequence). Trimming cost V 5 bases and J 3 bases; bases outside gene matches: 3. This CDR3 is built from 15 residues. Drawing the rest from reference TRBV7-9 and TRBJ2-5, the complete variable domain is DTGVSQNPRHKITKRGQNVTFRCDPISEHNRLYWYRQTLGQGPEFLTYFQNEAQLEKSRLLSDRFSAERPKGSFSTLEIQRTEQGDSAMYLCASSPGLAGEETQYFGPGTRLLVL.

The chain uses TRBV5-1 and TRBJ2-3; maybe TRBD1 (6 bases). This CDR3 contains 16 residues. The V end lost 3 bases, the J end lost 0 bases, and 14 bases lay between the germline ends. Per the germline V gene, CDR1 is SGHRS and CDR2 is YFSETQ. DNA of the CDR3: TGCGCCAGCAGCTACTTACAGGGTTCTAGCACAGATACGCAGTATTTT. The encoded protein is CASSYLQGSSTDTQYF.

V gene TRBV4-1 combines with J gene TRBJ1-6, with unresolved D. Per the germline V gene, CDR1 is MGHRA and CDR2 is YSYEKL. Trimming removed 2 bases from V and 13 bases from J, with 18 bases in between. This CDR3 has 15 residues. The CDR3 sequence: CASSQKNQPAAPLHF. As DNA, the CDR3 is TGCGCCAGCAGCCAAAAGAATCAACCGGCAGCGCCCCTCCACTTT.

This clone was picked up a small number of times. The J gene is TRBJ2-1, the V gene TRBV19; D remains unclear. The germline V gene has CDR1 LNHDA and CDR2 SQIVND (reference sequence). V lost 3 bases and J lost 5, with 11 bases in between. The CDR3 is 14 residues long. CDR3 protein: CASSIFPGNNEQFF. The CDR3 DNA reads as TGTGCCAGTAGTATCTTTCCAGGCAACAATGAGCAGTTCTTC.

J is TRBJ2-5 and V is TRBV29-1; 11 nucleotides align to TRBD2. From germline, CDR1 is SQVTM and CDR2 ANQGSEA. The CDR3 sequence is 16 residues long. V lost 4 bases and J lost 1; bases outside the gene matches: 8. The CDR3 nucleotides read TGCAGCGTTGGGGGGTTAGCGGGGGGGCTCCAAGAGACCCAGTACTTC. Translation: CSVGGLAGGLQETQYF.

This chain connects TRBV7-9 to TRBJ1-2; D remains ambiguous. Germline V lookup: CDR1 SEHNR, CDR2 FQNEAQ (reference sequence). Trimming took 5 bases from V and 5 from J, leaving 9 bases between them. This CDR3 spans 12 amino acids. The DNA of the CDR3 is TGTGCCAGCAGCCCGGGAACTTATGGCTACACCTTC. Its translation is CASSPGTYGYTF.

Only one count was recorded for this clone. The CDR3, as DNA: TGTGCCAGCTCACCAGGACAGGGGCGAGGCTACACCTTC. This encodes CASSPGQGRGYTF. V is TRBV18 and J is TRBJ1-2, with 9 bases that match TRBD1. V shed 2 bases and J 8 bases; nucleotides not matched to a gene: 3. The germline gives CDR1 KGHSH, CDR2 LQKENI. The CDR3 spans 13 residues.

The CDR3 DNA reads as TGTGCCAGCAGGGTAGCCTTGAGGAACACTGAAGCTTTCTTT. This gives the protein CASRVALRNTEAFF. The chain uses TRBV6-1 and TRBJ1-1; D gene uncertain. V gave up 6 bases and J gave up 1 base, with 12 bases separating them. This CDR3 spans 14 amino acids. From germline, CDR1 is MNHNS and CDR2 SASEGT.

The chain is built from TRBV29-1 and TRBJ1-2; D uncertain. Germline CDR1 reads SQVTM; CDR2 reads ANQGSEA. V dropped 4 bases and J dropped 0 bases, with 6 bases sitting between them. The CDR3 contains 12 residues. Here the CDR3 DNA reads TGCAGCGTTGGGCAGTCTAACTATGGCTACACCTTC. Protein: CSVGQSNYGYTF.

The V call is TRBV2, the J call TRBJ2-5; 9 bases fit TRBD1. Germline V gene sequence: CDR1 SNHLY, CDR2 FYNNEI. This CDR3 region has 15 residues. Unmatched junction bases numbered 2, after V lost 1 base and J lost 2 bases. CDR3 DNA: TGTGCCAGCAGTGAAGAGGGACAGGGTCAAGAGACCCAGTACTTC. Protein sequence: CASSEEGQGQETQYF. The whole variable domain, remainder taken from reference TRBV2 and TRBJ2-5, is EPEVTQTPSHQVTQMGQEVILRCVPISNHLYFYWYRQILGQKVEFLVSFYNNEISEKSEIFDDQFSVERPDGSNFTLKIRSTKLEDSAMYFCASSEEGQGQETQYFGPGTRLLVL.

The chain recombines TRBV30 with TRBJ2-7, with 9 bases identical to TRBD2. V lost 3 bases, J lost 8 bases, and 5 bases stayed unmatched. The CDR3 is made up of 12 amino acids. CDR1 is GTSNPN and CDR2 is SVGIG in the germline V gene (reference sequence). CDR3 coding DNA: TGTGCCTGGAGCTTAGCGGGGGCCCAGCAGTACTTC. Encoded protein: CAWSLAGAQQYF. The whole variable domain, filled in from reference TRBV30 and TRBJ2-7, reads SQTIHQWPATLVQPVGSPLSLECTVEGTSNPNLYWYRQAAGRGLQLLFYSVGIGQISSEVPQNLSASRPQDRQFILSSKKLLLSDSGFYLCAWSLAGAQQYFGPGTRLTVT.

The chain couples TRBV7-2 to TRBJ2-1, with 8 bases lining up with TRBD2. Germline V gene sequence: CDR1 SGHTA, CDR2 FQGNSA. V dropped 5 bases and J dropped 7; count of bases not matched to a gene: 13. The CDR3 sequence is 16 residues long. CDR3 sequence: CASSRIGGASGNEQFF. The CDR3 DNA reads as TGTGCCAGCAGCCGGATCGGGGGGGCATCTGGGAATGAGCAGTTCTTC.

This chain links TRBV11-3 with TRBJ1-1; 10 bases match TRBD1. The CDR3 sequence is 17 residues long. Germline values: CDR1 SGHNT, CDR2 YENEEA. J lost 3 bases, V lost 5 bases, and 12 bases had no gene match. In DNA, the CDR3 is TGTGCCAGCAGCCAGACCCATCGGACAGGGGGGTACACTGAAGCTTTCTTT. It specifies CASSQTHRTGGYTEAFF.

The V gene is TRBV19, the J gene TRBJ1-1, with TRBD1 as a possible D gene (5 bases). CDR1 is LNHDA, CDR2 SQIVND, per germline (reference sequence). Trimming pared 4 bases from V and 4 bases from J, leaving 7 bases between. CDR3 size: 12 residues. In DNA, the CDR3 is TGTGCCAGTAGTACAGGGCTCACTGAAGCTTTCTTT. It translates to CASSTGLTEAFF.

V usage is TRBV19 and J usage is TRBJ2-6; 9 nucleotides match TRBD1. V shed 2 bases, J shed 0 bases, and the junction held 5 bases outside the gene matches. The CDR3 covers 18 residues. Germline V gives CDR1 LNHDA, CDR2 SQIVND (reference sequence). The CDR3: CASSIKTGGASGANVLTF. In DNA, the CDR3 is TGTGCCAGTAGTATAAAGACAGGGGGGGCCTCTGGGGCCAACGTCCTGACTTTC.

The gene calls are TRBV29-1 and TRBJ1-1; 9 bases match TRBD1. This CDR3 has 19 residues. Losses at the gene ends were 2 bases for V and 4 bases for J; bases not matched to a gene: 20. The germline V gene encodes CDR1 SQVTM and CDR2 ANQGSEA. As DNA, the CDR3 is TGCAGCGTTGAACTCGTCGGACAGGGGCCGGCGCTGTTGGTCACTGAAGCTTTCTTT. Translating gives CSVELVGQGPALLVTEAFF.

V usage is TRBV28 and J usage is TRBJ2-1; 9 bases are a match to TRBD2. CDR1 is MDHEN and CDR2 is SYDVKM in the germline V gene. The CDR3 covers 13 residues. Germline trimming cut 6 bases from V and 16 bases from J; bases unmatched to any gene: 13. The CDR3 DNA reads TGTGCCAGCAGCCGAACTCTAGCGGGATGGGGTTTCTTC. Protein sequence: CASSRTLAGWGFF.